This T cell receptor beta chain was observed in a study of blood T cell repertoires in COVID-19. About the study: Researchers got acute and convalescent COVID-19 samples from the United States, Italy and Spain. PBMCs, B-cell-depleted T cells, or T cells provided the cDNA or gDNA that made up the material.

Original analysis: Amplification with reference gene primers provided the estimates of nucleated cell counts. The table came from immunoSEQ multiplex PCR; TCRdb's copy has only in-frame clones and leaves some out. V and J calls and clone size are given by that table; D and trimming were obtained from the DNA. The table shows some 65,000 clones, with around 85% occurring only once. The sequenced material came from peripheral blood. The sequence derives from a man in his forties or fifties with COVID-19, enrolled during active disease.

CDR3 bases: TGTGCCAGCAGCTTGAAGGTCGGACAGGGGGACACTGAAGCTTTCTTT. This gives the protein CASSLKVGQGDTEAFF. This chain joins TRBV5-4 and TRBJ1-1; 10 nucleotides line up with TRBD1. Germline values: CDR1 SGHNT, CDR2 YYREEE (reference sequence). V lost 1 base, J lost 3 bases, and 6 bases stayed unmatched. This CDR3 is built from 16 residues.